In its sample, the clone carrying this TCR beta chain was seen once. This sample was taken from a study of long-term antiretroviral therapy in people with HIV. V was pared by 5 bases and J by 4 bases, with 14 bases between. The germline CDR1 and CDR2 sequences are MNHNY and SVGAGI (reference sequence). This CDR3 region has 14 residues. Version v3.0 of the immunoSEQ assay was performed at survey level. The protocol was immunoSEQ multiplex PCR, while the TCRdb copy is restricted to in-frame clones and leaves out a portion. The sample includes roughly 25,000 clones, around 85% of them seen just once. Material: unsorted PBMCs, obtained 2.3 years after starting antiretroviral therapy. The chain couples TRBV6-6 to TRBJ1-2, with D possibly matching TRBD1 (6 bases). The clonotype comes from a man aged 35-49 years with HIV. CDR3 protein: CASSHLLGGYGYTF. The CDR3 bases are TGTGCCAGCAGTCATCTCCTAGGGGGCTATGGCTACACCTTC.